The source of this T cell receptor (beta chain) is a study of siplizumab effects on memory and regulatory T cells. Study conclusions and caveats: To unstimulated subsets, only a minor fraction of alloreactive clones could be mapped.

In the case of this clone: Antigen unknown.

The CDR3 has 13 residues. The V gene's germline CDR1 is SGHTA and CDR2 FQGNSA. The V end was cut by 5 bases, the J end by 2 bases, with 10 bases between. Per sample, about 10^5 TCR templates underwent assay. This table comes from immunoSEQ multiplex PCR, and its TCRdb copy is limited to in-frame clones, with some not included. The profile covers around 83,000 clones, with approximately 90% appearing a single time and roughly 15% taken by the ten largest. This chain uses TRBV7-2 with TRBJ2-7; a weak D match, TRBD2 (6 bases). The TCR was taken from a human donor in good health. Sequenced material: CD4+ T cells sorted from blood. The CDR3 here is CASSRPGAYEQYF. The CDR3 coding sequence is TGTGCCAGCAGCCGGCCGGGGGCCTACGAGCAGTACTTC.